These 10 T cell receptor beta chains share one sample of origin, sequenced in a study of blood T cell repertoires in COVID-19. Profiled with immunoSEQ multiplex PCR; TCRdb holds only in-frame clones, not every one. The data show over 130,000 clones, with about 87% seen just once and around 10% held by the top ten. The specimen was peripheral blood. These receptor sequences come from a woman of 80 years or more with acute or convalescent COVID-19.

This clone appeared once. V usage is TRBV4-1 and J usage is TRBJ2-5, with TRBD2 matching 10 bases. This CDR3 is built from 15 residues. CDR1 MGHRA and CDR2 YSYEKL come from the germline V gene. The V segment lost 6 bases and the J segment 2 bases; nucleotides outside the gene matches: 6. The CDR3: CASSSGTSDQETQYF. The CDR3 DNA sequence: TGCGCCAGCAGTTCCGGGACTAGCGATCAAGAGACCCAGTACTTC.

V is TRBV2 and J is TRBJ1-4; D perhaps matches TRBD1 (5 bases). Germline loops: CDR1 SNHLY, CDR2 FYNNEI. The CDR3 loop spans 15 amino acids. V gave up 7 bases and J gave up 0 bases, with 12 bases separating them. The CDR3 nucleotides read TGTGCCAGCATGGGACTTCTTGCAACTAATGAAAAACTGTTTTTT. It specifies CASMGLLATNEKLFF.

This CDR3 reads CASSRQGSAGQPQHF. The CDR3 bases are TGTGCCAGCAGTAGACAGGGGAGCGCGGGTCAGCCCCAGCATTTT. This rearrangement joins TRBV6-5 to TRBJ1-5; 8 bases map to TRBD1. This CDR3 has 15 amino acids. CDR1 and CDR2 (germline): MNHEY, SVGAGI. Trimming removed 5 bases from V and 6 bases from J; junction bases left unmatched: 9.

This rearrangement joins TRBV18 to TRBJ2-7, with TRBD2 matching over 7 bases. The CDR3 runs to 14 residues. Per the germline V gene, CDR1 is KGHSH and CDR2 is LQKENI. The trim removed 2 bases at V and 4 bases at J, leaving 5 bases unmatched. CDR3 bases: TGTGCCAGCTCACCAGGACTAGGGATATACGAGCAGTACTTC. Translated, it gives CASSPGLGIYEQYF.

The rearrangement links TRBV5-6 to TRBJ1-3; no reliable D call. Germline V gene lookup returns CDR1 SGHDT and CDR2 YYEEEE. The CDR3 totals 15 residues. Trimming took 6 bases from V and 7 from J, leaving 20 bases between them. Written as DNA, the CDR3 is TGTGCCAGCAAACCAACAGATGGGTTTCATAACACCATATATTTT. Translation: CASKPTDGFHNTIYF. Full variable domain (missing parts from reference TRBV5-6 and TRBJ1-3): DAGVTQSPTHLIKTRGQQVTLRCSPKSGHDTVSWYQQALGQGPQFIFQYYEEEERQRGNFPDRFSGHQFPNYSSELNVNALLLGDSALYLCASKPTDGFHNTIYFGEGSWLTVV.

This clone was detected only once. The chain uses TRBV2 and TRBJ1-6; possibly TRBD1 for D (5 bases). This CDR3 is built from 15 residues. V was cut by 7 bases and J by 0 bases, with 10 bases left in between. Per the germline V gene, CDR1 is SNHLY and CDR2 is FYNNEI. The CDR3 loop reads CASTGGSSYNSPLHF. In DNA, the CDR3 is TGTGCCAGCACCGGGGGGAGCTCCTATAATTCACCCCTCCACTTT.

In this sample, this clone turned up once. The gene calls are TRBV12-5 and TRBJ2-2, with D maybe TRBD1 (5 bases). The germline CDR1 and CDR2 sequences are LGHNT and FRNRAP. V was trimmed by 2 bases and J by 4 bases, leaving 11 bases between them. CDR3 length: 15 amino acids. The CDR3 protein is CASGLFQGITGELFF. The CDR3 nucleotides are TGTGCTAGTGGTTTGTTCCAGGGTATCACCGGGGAGCTGTTTTTT.

This chain uses TRBV27 with TRBJ1-6; D ambiguous. V was trimmed by 3 bases and J by 9 bases, leaving 9 bases between them. Germline V gives CDR1 MNHEY, CDR2 SMNVEV (reference sequence). The CDR3 is made up of 13 amino acids. The CDR3 region is CASSFSVTSPLHF. The CDR3 coding sequence is TGTGCCAGCAGTTTTTCAGTAACTTCACCCCTCCACTTT.

CDR3 sequence reads: CASSPGLVAGSVLYEQYF. CDR3 DNA sequence: TGTGCCAGCAGCCCCGGCTTAGTGGCAGGTTCGGTACTCTACGAGCAGTACTTC. V and J are TRBV11-2 and TRBJ2-7; D is undetermined. Germline loops: CDR1 SGHAT, CDR2 FQNNGV. Trimming removed 5 bases at V and 3 bases at J, with 26 bases between. The CDR3 runs 18 residues. Based on the CDR3 plus reference TRBV11-2 and TRBJ2-7, the full variable domain is EAGVAQSPRYKIIEKRQSVAFWCNPISGHATLYWYQQILGQGPKLLIQFQNNGVVDDSQLPKDRFSAERLKGVDSTLKIQPAKLEDSAVYLCASSPGLVAGSVLYEQYFGPGTRLTVT.

The chain has TRBV25-1 and TRBJ1-4, with D unresolved. Germline CDR1 is MGHDK and CDR2 is SYGVNS. CDR3 length: 15 amino acids. Trimming removed 4 bases from V and 4 bases from J, with 13 bases in between. CDR3 coding DNA: TGTGCCAGCAGTGCAAGCCAAGGAGGTAATGAAAAACTGTTTTTT. Translation: CASSASQGGNEKLFF.